This T cell receptor beta chain is from a study of T cells in Graves' hyperthyroidism and ophthalmopathy. Template material for amplifying TCR beta CDR3 regions consisted of RNA transcripts. With the HTBI primer set, the TCR CDR3 went through a first round of RT-PCR. TCRdb reanalysed the multiplex PCR reads using MiXCR and keeps one entry per CDR3 protein. The sample has approximately 220,000 distinct CDR3 sequences; approximately 20% are singletons. This clonotype was counted at least ten times. What was sequenced was blood. The TCR sequence derives from a man aged 35 to 55 with Graves' hyperthyroidism.

The CDR3 sequence is CASSFDRGSNQPQHF. CDR3 sequence (DNA): TGTGCCAGCAGCTTCGACAGGGGGAGCAATCAGCCCCAGCATTTT. The chain recombines TRBV7-2 with TRBJ1-5; 9 bases fit TRBD1. The germline CDR1 and CDR2 sequences are SGHTA and FQGNSA. The CDR3 contains 15 residues. V shed 3 bases and J 1 base; nucleotides not matched to a gene: 1. The variable domain in full, completed from reference TRBV7-2 and TRBJ1-5, reads GAGVSQSPSNKVTEKGKDVELRCDPISGHTALYWYRQSLGQGLEFLIYFQGNSAPDKSGLPSDRFSAERTGGSVSTLTIQRTQQEDSAVYLCASSFDRGSNQPQHFGDGTRLSIL.